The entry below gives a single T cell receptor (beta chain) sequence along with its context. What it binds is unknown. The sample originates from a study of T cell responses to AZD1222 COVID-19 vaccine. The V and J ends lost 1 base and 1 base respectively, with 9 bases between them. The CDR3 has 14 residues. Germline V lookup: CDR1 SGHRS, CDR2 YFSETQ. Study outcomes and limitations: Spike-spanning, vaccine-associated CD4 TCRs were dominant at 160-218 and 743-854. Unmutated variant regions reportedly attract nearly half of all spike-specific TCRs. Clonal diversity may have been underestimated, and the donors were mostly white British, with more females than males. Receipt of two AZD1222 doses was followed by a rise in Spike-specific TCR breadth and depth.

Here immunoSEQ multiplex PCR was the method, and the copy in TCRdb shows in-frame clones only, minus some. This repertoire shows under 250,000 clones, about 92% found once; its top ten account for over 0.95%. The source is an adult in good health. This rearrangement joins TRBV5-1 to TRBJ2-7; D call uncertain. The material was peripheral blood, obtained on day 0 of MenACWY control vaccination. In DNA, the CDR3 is TGCGCCAGCAGCTTGATCATGGATTCCTACGAGCAGTACTTC. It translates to CASSLIMDSYEQYF.